Given below is one TCR beta chain in context. Its antigen is unidentified. Produced via immunoSEQ multiplex PCR; TCRdb's table is partial and in-frame only. In the table there are about 66,000 clones, over 80% of which are singletons. A history of autoimmune disease or systemic immunosuppression excluded patients. The entry originates in a study of OX40 agonist ivuxolimab in advanced cancers. Study background: Melanoma, hepatocellular carcinoma, head and neck or renal cell cancer occurred in dose-escalation patients.

The germline V gene has CDR1 SGHRS and CDR2 YFSETQ. V lost 0 bases, J lost 8 bases, and 6 bases stayed unmatched. There are 16 residues in the CDR3. Findings and caveats of the study: In a subset of nonresponders, normalized T-cell clonal expansion was also low.

The chain joins TRBV5-1 to TRBJ2-2; TRBD1 aligns across 11 bases. The sequence was collected from an adult with an advanced solid tumor such as melanoma, head and neck, liver or kidney cancer. The sample here was CD4+ or CD8+ T cells sorted from blood, taken in a trial of the OX40 agonist ivuxolimab. The CDR3 nucleotides are TGCGCCAGCAGCTTGGAATGGACAGGGGGCTTTGGGGAGCTGTTTTTT. This sequence encodes CASSLEWTGGFGELFF. Using reference TRBV5-1 and TRBJ2-2 for the parts outside the CDR3, the full variable domain is KAGVTQTPRYLIKTRGQQVTLSCSPISGHRSVSWYQQTPGQGLQFLFEYFSETQRNKGNFPGRFSGRQFSNSRSEMNVSTLELGDSALYLCASSLEWTGGFGELFFGEGSRLTVL.